Listed below are T cell receptor beta chains from one sample, sequenced in a study of T cell changes during pregnancy in multiple sclerosis. Some clones are missing from TCRdb's copy, which holds only in-frame ones; the method was immunoSEQ multiplex PCR. Altogether approximately 12,000 clones are present, just under 95% being singletons, with the ten largest covering roughly 0.3%. The input for sequencing was CD4+ T cells from peripheral blood mononuclear cells, taken before pregnancy. All receptors derive from a female donor with multiple sclerosis, enrolled in a pregnancy study. Both conserved end residues are part of each CDR3. D genes are given only for firm matches. The size of a clone is reported for some rows only, either as once, few or many, or as a class for expanded clones.

d_call,clone_size,j_call,v_call,cdr3_nt,cdr3_aa
NA,NA,TRBJ2-3,TRBV7-8,TGTGCCAGCCGACGACAGGGAGGCAGCACAGATACGCAGTATTTT,CASRRQGGSTDTQYF
NA,NA,TRBJ2-3,TRBV30,TGTGCCTGGACCATGTTTGGGGGGGCGACTGATACGCAGTATTTT,CAWTMFGGATDTQYF
NA,NA,TRBJ2-7,TRBV7-6,TGTGCCAGCAGCTTAAGTGAGGGGGTGAACTCCTACGAGCAGTACTTC,CASSLSEGVNSYEQYF
TRBD1,NA,TRBJ1-1,TRBV18,TGTGCCAGCTCACTTCTTGGACAGGGGGTGAACACTGAAGCTTTCTTT,CASSLLGQGVNTEAFF
NA,NA,TRBJ1-1,TRBV10-3,TGTGCCACGGGGGGAATGGGGGATACTGAAGCTTTCTTT,CATGGMGDTEAFF
TRBD1,once,TRBJ2-7,TRBV4-1,TGCGCCAGCAGCCAAGAGGGGACAGATGCTCTCTACTACGAGCAGTACTTC,CASSQEGTDALYYEQYF
NA,NA,TRBJ2-1,TRBV27,TGTGCCAGCAGTTTAAGGGCTAGAGGGCATAATGAGCAGTTCTTC,CASSLRARGHNEQFF
NA,NA,TRBJ2-2,TRBV4-2,TGTGCCAGCAGCCAGCGAGCCGGGGAGCTGTTTTTT,CASSQRAGELFF
TRBD1,NA,TRBJ2-7,TRBV5-1,TGCGCCAGCAGCTTAGGGGGCGAGTTATACGAGCAGTACTTC,CASSLGGELYEQYF
NA,NA,TRBJ1-5,TRBV4-1,TGCGCCAGCAGCCAAGATTTCGGAGGGCGGGGGCCCCAGCATTTT,CASSQDFGGRGPQHF
NA,NA,TRBJ2-5,TRBV11-3,TGTGCCAGCAGCCCCCGGGTAGAAGAGACCCAGTACTTC,CASSPRVEETQYF
TRBD1,NA,TRBJ2-1,TRBV7-6,TGTGCCAGCAGCTTAGCACAGGGGTCCTACAATGAGCAGTTCTTC,CASSLAQGSYNEQFF
NA,NA,TRBJ2-3,TRBV29-1,TGCAGCGTTTCTGGCACAGATACGCAGTATTTT,CSVSGTDTQYF
NA,NA,TRBJ1-2,TRBV2,TGTGCCAGCAGTGAGTATGAGGGCTGGTATGGCTACACCTTC,CASSEYEGWYGYTF
NA,NA,TRBJ2-1,TRBV21-1,TGTGCCAGCAGCAAGCGGGGGGCCTACAATGAGCAGTTCTTC,CASSKRGAYNEQFF